The 18 T cell receptor beta chains below all came from one sample that was sequenced in a study of blood T cells in healthy people across ages. Then a second PCR, running roughly 7 to 11 cycles, was carried out with a sample-barcoded 5' primer and a J-beta primer mix. TCRdb ran MiXCR on the 5' RACE reads and lists one entry per CDR3 protein. The table records 1.5 million to 2 million distinct CDR3 sequences, around half of them present only once. Sample: blood. These receptors were obtained from a woman in her 40s in good health.

This rearrangement joins TRBV20-1 to TRBJ2-6, with unresolved D. The CDR3 totals 15 residues. Trimming shortened V by 7 bases and J by 2 bases, and 15 bases separated the two germline ends. Germline-derived CDR1 and CDR2 are DFQATT and SNEGSKA (reference sequence). CDR3 sequence (DNA): TGCAGTGTCCCGGATCCGGCGCCTGGGGCCAACGTCCTGACTTTC. This codes for CSVPDPAPGANVLTF.

This clonotype was seen only a few times. This rearrangement joins TRBV20-1 to TRBJ2-6; D is ambiguous. CDR1 is DFQATT and CDR2 is SNEGSKA in the germline V gene (reference sequence). CDR3 length: 15 amino acids. Trimming stripped 6 bases from V and 1 base from J, with 13 bases between. CDR3 sequence (DNA): TGCAGTGCCCCACAAGTTGGGTCTGGGGCCAACGTCCTGACTTTC. It encodes CSAPQVGSGANVLTF.

This clonotype has only a few counts. This chain uses TRBV4-3 with TRBJ2-1; 9 nucleotides line up with TRBD1. CDR3 length equals 17 residues. Per the germline V gene, CDR1 is LGHNA and CDR2 is YSLEER. The V and J ends lost 4 bases and 6 bases, in that order; junction bases with no gene match: 13. CDR3 nucleotide sequence: TGCGCCAGCAGCCTTTACCGAGGGACAGGGTGGTTCAATGAGCAGTTCTTC. Translated: CASSLYRGTGWFNEQFF.

CDR3 coding DNA: TGTGCCAGCACTGGTGGCCCCAACACCGGGGAGCTGTTTTTT. It translates to CASTGGPNTGELFF. The chain uses TRBV7-2 and TRBJ2-2; no definite D call. Germline V gives CDR1 SGHTA, CDR2 FQGNSA. V lost 7 bases and J 2 bases, leaving 11 bases between the germline ends. CDR3 size: 14 residues.

This clonotype was seen only a few times. The V call is TRBV27, the J call TRBJ1-6; D unresolved. The germline gives CDR1 MNHEY, CDR2 SMNVEV (reference sequence). The CDR3 sequence is 16 residues long. The germline V and J ends were trimmed by 9 bases and 0 bases, with 15 bases remaining between them. The CDR3 spells CASRTRRSSYNSPLHF. The CDR3 DNA reads as TGTGCCAGTCGGACGAGGCGGAGCTCCTATAATTCACCCCTCCACTTT.

The J gene is TRBJ2-3, the V gene TRBV7-2; 9 positions agree with TRBD1. The CDR3 consists of 15 residues. The trim removed 5 bases at V and 4 bases at J, leaving 7 bases unmatched. The V gene's germline CDR1 is SGHTA and CDR2 FQGNSA. For the CDR3, the DNA is TGTGCCAGCAGCCCCTCCGGGACAGGGTCAGATACGCAGTATTTT. Its translation is CASSPSGTGSDTQYF.

The chain uses TRBV5-6 and TRBJ2-1; D perhaps matches TRBD1 (6 bases). The germline V and J ends were trimmed by 3 bases and 2 bases, with 18 bases remaining between them. The CDR3 is 17 residues long. In germline, CDR1 is SGHDT, CDR2 YYEEEE. CDR3 residues: CASSSHNRVRAYNEQFF. As DNA, the CDR3 is TGTGCCAGCAGCTCGCACAACAGGGTTCGAGCCTACAATGAGCAGTTCTTC.

This clonotype occurred many times. This chain connects TRBV7-2 to TRBJ2-3; D is uncertain. Germline lookup yields CDR1 SGHTA and CDR2 FQGNSA. This CDR3 spans 14 amino acids. The V and J ends lost 2 bases and 3 bases respectively, with 9 bases between them. CDR3: CASSLRAGTDTQYF. For the CDR3, the DNA is TGTGCCAGCAGCTTAAGGGCTGGTACAGATACGCAGTATTTT.

This clonotype was counted a few times. The gene calls are TRBV7-2 and TRBJ2-4, with D perhaps TRBD1 or TRBD2 (6 bases each). Germline CDR1 SGHTA, CDR2 FQGNSA. The length of the CDR3 is 16 residues. V was cut by 5 bases and J by 0 bases, with 14 bases left in between. DNA of the CDR3: TGTGCCAGCAGCCGGCCGAGGGGGGCAGCCAAAAACATTCAGTACTTC. Translating gives CASSRPRGAAKNIQYF.

This clonotype appeared a single time. This chain links TRBV28 with TRBJ1-4; 7 bases agree with TRBD1. This CDR3 comprises 15 residues. V was pared by 10 bases and J by 6 bases, with 14 bases of the junction left unmatched. The germline CDR1 and CDR2 sequences are MDHEN and SYDVKM. The CDR3 sequence: CATKGRQGGDEKLFF. CDR3 DNA: TGTGCCACCAAGGGGCGACAGGGAGGGGATGAAAAACTGTTTTTT.

This clonotype was counted a few times. V and J are TRBV20-1 and TRBJ1-6; no clear D. The V end was cut by 3 bases, the J end by 0 bases, with 12 bases between. The CDR3 sequence is 16 residues long. Per germline, CDR1 DFQATT and CDR2 SNEGSKA (reference sequence). The CDR3 is CSARQRPSSYNSPLHF. Here the CDR3 DNA reads TGCAGTGCTAGGCAGAGGCCGAGCTCCTATAATTCACCCCTCCACTTT.

This clonotype was counted a single time. V is TRBV27 and J is TRBJ1-5; D not certain. V was shortened by 0 bases and J by 2 bases, with 8 bases between the two germline ends. The CDR3 totals 15 residues. Germline V lookup: CDR1 MNHEY, CDR2 SMNVEV (reference sequence). In DNA, the CDR3 is TGTGCCAGCAGTTTATCAGCTCCTGGCAATCAGCCCCAGCATTTT. It is translated as CASSLSAPGNQPQHF.

This chain links TRBV27 with TRBJ2-5; no clear D gene. Germline V gene sequence: CDR1 MNHEY, CDR2 SMNVEV (reference sequence). This CDR3 is built from 15 residues. V shed 0 bases and J shed 1 base, with 9 bases lying between them. The CDR3 DNA sequence: TGTGCCAGCAGTTTATCGGTCTACCTCCAAGAGACCCAGTACTTC. It yields the protein CASSLSVYLQETQYF.

The rearrangement links TRBV28 to TRBJ2-3; TRBD2 might be the D (6 bases). CDR1 and CDR2 from the germline V gene are MDHEN and SYDVKM. Deletions cut 3 bases from V and 2 bases from J, with 12 bases between. This CDR3 has 15 amino acids. The CDR3 sequence is CASSFEEGITDTQYF. CDR3 DNA sequence: TGTGCCAGCAGTTTTGAGGAGGGAATCACAGATACGCAGTATTTT.

This clonotype showed up just a few times. The CDR3 region has the DNA TGTGCCAGCAGTCAAAGGGGTGTAGGGGGGCGGAATGAGCAGTTCTTC. It yields the protein CASSQRGVGGRNEQFF. The genes are TRBV7-2 and TRBJ2-1, with D perhaps matching TRBD1 or TRBD2 (6 bases each). This CDR3 comprises 16 residues. Trimming took 6 bases from V and 7 from J, leaving 22 bases between them. Germline CDR1 is SGHTA and CDR2 is FQGNSA.

The chain recombines TRBV7-8 with TRBJ1-2, with no clear D. Trimming stripped 2 bases from V and 1 base from J, with 14 bases between. Germline assignment: CDR1 SGHVS and CDR2 FQNEAQ. The CDR3 is made up of 16 amino acids. The CDR3 protein is CASSLSEIALNYGYTF. Written as DNA, the CDR3 is TGTGCCAGCAGCTTATCTGAGATAGCGCTTAACTATGGCTACACCTTC.

The chain is built from TRBV5-1 and TRBJ2-7, with D perhaps matching TRBD1 (6 bases). The length of the CDR3 is 16 residues. From germline, CDR1 is SGHRS and CDR2 YFSETQ. Between the trimmed V and J ends, which lost 4 bases and 0 bases, there was a span of 17 bases. In DNA, the CDR3 is TGCGCCAGCAGCGCACGACTATCACAGGGCTCCTACGAGCAGTACTTC. It is translated as CASSARLSQGSYEQYF. Full variable domain (outside the CDR3, taken from reference TRBV5-1 and TRBJ2-7): KAGVTQTPRYLIKTRGQQVTLSCSPISGHRSVSWYQQTPGQGLQFLFEYFSETQRNKGNFPGRFSGRQFSNSRSEMNVSTLELGDSALYLCASSARLSQGSYEQYFGPGTRLTVT.

This clonotype has just a few counts. One junction end does not reproduce the germline sequence, and a read error may be involved. V usage is TRBV7-7 and J usage is TRBJ2-5; 11 nucleotides align to TRBD1. Looked up from germline, CDR1 is SSHAT and CDR2 is FNYEAQ (reference sequence). The CDR3 sequence is 16 residues long. CDR3 sequence: CASSPGTGGNKETQYF. The CDR3 bases are TGTGCTAGCAGCCCCGGGACAGGGGGGAATAAAGAGACCCAGTACTTC. Variable domain in full (rest from reference TRBV7-7 and TRBJ2-5): GAGVSQSPRYKVTKRGQDVTLRCDPISSHATLYWYQQALGQGPEFLTYFNYEAQPDKSGLPSDRFSAERPEGSISTLTIQRTEQRDSAMYRCASSPGTGGNKETQYFGPGTRLLVL.